This T cell receptor beta chain was obtained from a study of shared clonotypes between healthy human individuals (dated by TCRdb to the early 2020s). About the full investigation: The cohort comprised two women and a few men aged 18 to 49 years. Per donor, three plates each were used for CD4 naive and CD4 memory, two for CD8 naive, and one for CD8 memory. To estimate repertoire size and how much clonotype sharing occurs between individuals, the study deeply sequenced the blood TCR repertoires of about five healthy adults. Different laboratories and diverse techniques were used to prepare libraries and sequence TCR repertoires, to increase sequencing depth and limit assay-specific biases. Leukapheresis yielded between about 0.94 and 8.9 billion PBMCs per donor. Results the study describes overall, beyond this receptor: Sampling was restricted to blood, and TCR repertoires in tissue are likely to differ from TCR repertoires in blood. Incomplete sequencing was indicated by rarefaction of sorted-subset datasets, despite the large sequencing depth. Across a handful of donors, around 5% of naive CD4, over 3% of naive CD8, about 2.3% of memory CD4, and 0.4% of memory CD8 clonotypes were shared. Pairwise subsampling indicated that sequencing depth was expected to affect the degree of clonotype sharing among donors. Estimated clonotype richness was generally larger for naive than for memory subsets. The small number of donors limited the genetic and exposure-history diversity represented. Higher generation probabilities were observed for clonotypes shared by all four sorted-subset donors than for non-shared clonotypes.

Cut back by 0 bases and 0 bases, the V and J ends lie 2 bases apart. The CDR3 sequence holds 13 residues, the cysteine and phenylalanine included. The sequence is cut down to CDR3 DNA, 39 bases in frame from base 1. Via the germline V gene, CDR1 is SGDLS and CDR2 YYNGEE. For the CD8 naive samples, CD45RO-negative cells were positively selected for CCR7, yielding a CD45RA+CCR7+ population from which TemRA cells were excluded. The donors were healthy, HIV-negative adults who had no recently reported acute infections or vaccinations. Every donor was a Caucasian adult residing in Nashville, Tennessee, USA. Blood was collected by leukapheresis, and PBMCs were isolated by Ficoll-Histopaque density gradient centrifugation and then cryopreserved in liquid nitrogen vapor phase. Purity and quantity of every magnetically sorted T cell population were checked by analytical flow cytometry. Genomic DNA was isolated from every sorted fraction and measured by UV absorbance on a Nanodrop 2000c.

As regards this clone: Its antigen is still unknown. Base qualities are missing; no much larger clone stands one base away. Other DNA variants within this sample encode the same CDR3.

Using the deep immunoSEQ assay, TCR CDR3 regions were amplified from genomic DNA by multiplex PCR. Genomic DNA extracted from each cell subset was distributed evenly over all wells of several immunoSEQ 96-well plates, and each plate served as one replicate. For sorted subsets, approximately 210 ng of genomic DNA, equivalent to roughly 30,000 T cell genomes, went into each replicate PCR. Purified libraries were quantified with a Qubit 3.0 fluorometer, sized on a Bioanalyzer 2100, and re-quantified with the KAPA Library Quantification kit. Every immunoSEQ 96-well plate was sequenced on a dedicated single-read 150-cycle Illumina NextSeq 550 flow cell. The paper's data handling went like this. Because the immunoSEQ output included only junctional sequences and no quality scores, the filtering could not be the same as the filtering used for full-length reads. Sequences were annotated with PyIR, a Python wrapper for IgBLAST v1.9, and V/J genes and CDR3 were assigned using IMGT germline references. Any read was removed if the V/J assignment was weak (E-value above 1e-6), the CDR3 was missing, or the read contained stop codons, out-of-frame junctions, or ambiguous translated residues. V3J clonotypes were defined as sequences sharing an identical inferred V gene, J gene, and CDR3 amino acid sequence. Percentage overlap between repertoires was computed as shared unique clonotypes divided by the size of the smaller repertoire. Three approaches were used to assess repertoire richness: RTK rarefaction, the Chao1 estimator, and Recon v2.1 estimates of unobserved clonotypes. For all TCRbeta clonotypes obtained by the gDNA method from a few donors, generation probabilities were computed with OLGA. TCRdb's version of the immuneACCESS table is confined to in-frame rearrangements and falls short of the full clone set. An unresolved V gene accounts for under half of the shortfall where checked; the remainder is of unknown origin. V and J calls and clone size are as listed in that table; D and trimming were resolved from the DNA. The sample contains around 2.1 million clones, about 93% of them found a single time. The top ten clones comprise about 1.8% of the sample.

The origin of this receptor is a man in his late teens or twenties in good health. Some clones in this sample may be carry-over from other donors' samples. Recombination connected TRBV9 to TRBJ2-3, with the D gene not clear enough to name. Sequenced input: naive CD8+ T cells from PBMCs. This specimen's cell subset or site label, interpreted: CD45RA+CCR7+. The DNA reads TGTGCCAGCAGCGTAGGCAGCACAGATACGCAGTATTTT. Its protein reads: CASSVGSTDTQYF.